Presented here are 10 T cell receptor beta chains from one specimen sequenced in a study of blood T cell repertoires in COVID-19. Profiled with immunoSEQ multiplex PCR; TCRdb holds only in-frame clones, not every one. Of about 96,000 clones listed, around 85% are singletons. Sequenced input: peripheral blood. The receptors were sampled from a woman aged 55 to 70 with acute or convalescent COVID-19.

The chain uses TRBV6-2 or TRBV6-3 and TRBJ1-1, with TRBD1 identical over 7 bases. The V and J ends lost 0 bases and 4 bases, in that order; junction bases with no gene match: 17. The CDR3 totals 19 residues. Germline V lookup: CDR1 MNHEY, CDR2 SVGEGT. As DNA, the CDR3 is TGTGCCAGCAGTTACTCGACCCCATTCCGCAGGGGGAGAGTCACTGAAGCTTTCTTT. Protein product: CASSYSTPFRRGRVTEAFF.

V is TRBV2 and J is TRBJ2-7, with TRBD1 identical over 7 bases. Per germline, CDR1 SNHLY and CDR2 FYNNEI. The CDR3 contains 14 residues. Germline trimming cut 0 bases from V and 3 bases from J; bases unmatched to any gene: 2. CDR3 DNA: TGTGCCAGCAGTGAAGCGGACAGGTTCTACGAGCAGTACTTC. Translation: CASSEADRFYEQYF.

This clone ranks as medium-sized. The CDR3 protein is CASSQAPGSEQYF. The CDR3, as DNA: TGTGCCAGCAGCCAGGCGCCAGGTTCCGAGCAGTACTTC. The chain is built from TRBV3-1 (or the pseudogene TRBV3-2) and TRBJ2-7; D gene uncertain. The CDR3 consists of 13 residues. With 3 bases removed from V and 6 bases from J, the gap between germline ends came to 12 bases. CDR1 is LGHDT and CDR2 is YNNKEL in the germline V gene (reference sequence).

This chain connects TRBV13 to TRBJ2-5; weak D call: TRBD2 (6 bases). The length of the CDR3 is 14 residues. Germline V CDR1 and CDR2: PRHDT, FYEKMQ (reference sequence). Between the trimmed V and J ends, which lost 2 bases and 6 bases, there was a span of 13 bases. CDR3 DNA sequence: TGTGCCAGCAGCTTACAGGAGGGGTGGAAGACCCAGTACTTC. Translating it yields CASSLQEGWKTQYF.

V is TRBV5-4 and J is TRBJ2-3; 9 bases line up with TRBD2. Looked up from germline, CDR1 is SGHNT and CDR2 is YYREEE (reference sequence). CDR3 length: 17 residues. V shed 0 bases and J 0 bases; nucleotides not matched to a gene: 5. The CDR3 reads CASSLALAGPSTDTQYF. CDR3 DNA sequence: TGTGCCAGCAGCTTGGCCCTAGCGGGGCCGAGCACAGATACGCAGTATTTT.

The rearrangement links TRBV24-1 to TRBJ1-2; 7 nucleotides match TRBD1. The V gene end was trimmed by 5 bases and the J gene end by 2 bases; junction bases not matched to a gene: 7. The CDR3 is 15 residues long. Germline CDR1 is KGHDR and CDR2 is SFDVKD. The CDR3 region has the DNA TGTGCCACCAGTGGGTGGGACAGAGAAAACTATGGCTACACCTTC. Residues: CATSGWDRENYGYTF.

The CDR3 sequence is CASSSGGAGNQPQHF. CDR3 DNA: TGTGCCAGCAGCTCAGGGGGCGCCGGCAATCAGCCCCAGCATTTT. This chain joins TRBV7-2 and TRBJ1-5; 8 positions match TRBD1. The CDR3 spans 15 residues. Germline V gene lookup returns CDR1 SGHTA and CDR2 FQGNSA. V was pared by 4 bases and J by 2 bases, with 4 bases of the junction left unmatched. Looking up the rest from reference TRBV7-2 and TRBJ1-5 gives the full variable domain: GAGVSQSPSNKVTEKGKDVELRCDPISGHTALYWYRQSLGQGLEFLIYFQGNSAPDKSGLPSDRFSAERTGGSVSTLTIQRTQQEDSAVYLCASSSGGAGNQPQHFGDGTRLSIL.

The chain is built from TRBV30 and TRBJ1-2; D remains unclear. V lost 3 bases and J lost 11, with 13 bases in between. Germline assignment: CDR1 GTSNPN and CDR2 SVGIG (reference sequence). The CDR3 is made up of 11 amino acids. DNA of the CDR3: TGTGCCTGGAGGCTCGGTGGGGAGTACACCTTC. Translated: CAWRLGGEYTF.

J is TRBJ2-3 and V is TRBV2; the match to TRBD1 covers 9 bases. The ends lost 4 bases at V and 3 bases at J; junction bases unmatched: 11. CDR3 size: 17 residues. CDR1 SNHLY and CDR2 FYNNEI come from the germline V gene. The CDR3 spells CASSVQGGGQGTDTQYF. In nucleotides, the CDR3 is TGTGCCAGCAGTGTCCAGGGTGGAGGACAGGGGACAGATACGCAGTATTTT.

V usage is TRBV5-6 and J usage is TRBJ1-4; D is perhaps TRBD1 (5 bases). The CDR3 consists of 13 residues. V was trimmed by 1 base and J by 6 bases, leaving 7 bases between them. Germline CDR1 and CDR2: SGHDT and YYEEEE. DNA of the CDR3: TGTGCCAGCAGCTTGTTACAGGATGAAAAACTGTTTTTT. It codes for CASSLLQDEKLFF.